These 30 T cell receptor beta chains came from one sample sequenced in a study of graft-versus-host responses after intestinal transplantation. Sequencing used immunoSEQ multiplex PCR; TCRdb keeps in-frame clones, though not all of them. The sample has some 77,000 clones, 92% seen once. This material consisted of PBMCs, taken 98 days after intestinal transplantation. These receptors originate from a human patient who received an intestinal transplant, so some T cells may come from the graft donor.

The J gene is TRBJ2-3, the V gene TRBV7-9; 12 positions match TRBD2. This CDR3 has 17 residues. Germline trimming cut 5 bases from V and 2 bases from J; bases unmatched to any gene: 8. Germline-derived CDR1 and CDR2 are SEHNR and FQNEAQ (reference sequence). The CDR3 nucleotides are TGTGCCAGCAGCGGACGACTAGCGGGGGCTCTCACAGATACGCAGTATTTT. This sequence encodes CASSGRLAGALTDTQYF. The variable domain in full, with the rest retrieved from reference TRBV7-9 and TRBJ2-3, is DTGVSQNPRHKITKRGQNVTFRCDPISEHNRLYWYRQTLGQGPEFLTYFQNEAQLEKSRLLSDRFSAERPKGSFSTLEIQRTEQGDSAMYLCASSGRLAGALTDTQYFGPGTRLTVL.

The gene calls are TRBV5-1 and TRBJ2-3; 7 nucleotides agree with TRBD1. CDR3 length equals 15 residues. Germline V gene lookup returns CDR1 SGHRS and CDR2 YFSETQ. J lost 3 bases, V lost 2 bases, and 6 bases had no gene match. CDR3: CASSFGDRETDTQYF. Written as DNA, the CDR3 is TGCGCCAGCAGCTTTGGCGACAGGGAAACAGATACGCAGTATTTT.

This chain joins TRBV7-9 and TRBJ2-5; 8 positions match TRBD2. The CDR3 spans 15 residues. Germline CDR1 and CDR2: SEHNR and FQNEAQ (reference sequence). V was clipped by 2 bases and J by 1 base; unmatched bases: 3. The CDR3 DNA follows: TGTGCCAGCAGCTTAAGCGGGGGTTTCCAAGAGACCCAGTACTTC. Translation: CASSLSGGFQETQYF.

The chain has TRBV5-1 and TRBJ1-2; tentatively, D is TRBD1 (6 bases). Germline CDR1 SGHRS, CDR2 YFSETQ. The CDR3 is 16 residues long. V lost 4 bases and J lost 3, with 19 bases in between. The CDR3 region is CASSPGARVRDYGYTF. DNA for the CDR3: TGCGCCAGCAGCCCGGGGGCCAGGGTACGGGACTATGGCTACACCTTC.

The chain links TRBV4-2 to TRBJ2-6; D unclear. Germline assignment: CDR1 LGHNA and CDR2 YNFKEQ. CDR3 length equals 15 residues. Trimming removed 3 bases from V and 0 bases from J, with 6 bases in between. CDR3 sequence reads: CASSQGISGANVLTF. The CDR3, as DNA: TGTGCCAGCAGCCAGGGGATCTCTGGGGCCAACGTCCTGACTTTC.

CDR3 in amino acids: CASSVGLGADTQYF. Here the CDR3 DNA reads TGTGCCAGCAGTGTTGGACTAGGGGCAGATACGCAGTATTTT. The chain has TRBV2 and TRBJ2-3, with 7 nucleotides matching TRBD2. The CDR3 loop spans 14 amino acids. J lost 4 bases, V lost 4 bases, and 5 bases had no gene match. In germline, CDR1 is SNHLY, CDR2 FYNNEI. Full variable domain (remainder filled in from reference TRBV2 and TRBJ2-3): EPEVTQTPSHQVTQMGQEVILRCVPISNHLYFYWYRQILGQKVEFLVSFYNNEISEKSEIFDDQFSVERPDGSNFTLKIRSTKLEDSAMYFCASSVGLGADTQYFGPGTRLTVL.

The chain's CDR3 is CASSPGQLNNEQFF. CDR3 in DNA: TGTGCCAGCAGTCCTGGACAGCTGAACAATGAGCAGTTCTTC. The rearrangement joins TRBV28 to TRBJ2-1; a possible D gene is TRBD1 (6 bases). V was clipped by 5 bases and J by 5 bases, with 13 bases between them. The CDR3 length is 14 residues. Germline V gives CDR1 MDHEN, CDR2 SYDVKM. Filled out from reference TRBV28 and TRBJ2-1, the complete variable domain reads DVKVTQSSRYLVKRTGEKVFLECVQDMDHENMFWYRQDPGLGLRLIYFSYDVKMKEKGDIPEGYSVSREKKERFSLILESASTNQTSMYLCASSPGQLNNEQFFGPGTRLTVL.

This clone was seen only a few times. The rearrangement uses TRBV11-2 and TRBJ2-6; possible D gene TRBD1, 5 bases. V was clipped by 5 bases and J by 0 bases, with 8 bases between them. CDR3 length: 15 residues. Per the germline V gene, CDR1 is SGHAT and CDR2 is FQNNGV. The CDR3 nucleotides are TGTGCCAGCAGCCCACAGGTCTCTGGGGCCAACGTCCTGACTTTC. Translation gives CASSPQVSGANVLTF. The whole variable domain, remainder taken from reference TRBV11-2 and TRBJ2-6, is EAGVAQSPRYKIIEKRQSVAFWCNPISGHATLYWYQQILGQGPKLLIQFQNNGVVDDSQLPKDRFSAERLKGVDSTLKIQPAKLEDSAVYLCASSPQVSGANVLTFGAGSRLTVL.

The chain has TRBV6-5 and TRBJ2-4, with 7 bases aligning to TRBD1. Looked up from germline, CDR1 is MNHEY and CDR2 is SVGAGI. J gave up 7 bases and V 0 bases, and 0 bases lay outside the gene matches. This CDR3 spans 13 amino acids. This CDR3 is CASSYSTGNIQYF. DNA of the CDR3: TGTGCCAGCAGTTACTCGACAGGGAACATTCAGTACTTC.

The chain joins TRBV5-4 to TRBJ2-3; D may correspond to TRBD1 or TRBD2 (6 bases each). This CDR3 region has 15 residues. Germline assignment: CDR1 SGHNT and CDR2 YYREEE (reference sequence). V was pared by 6 bases and J by 1 base, with 15 bases between. The CDR3 sequence is CASNLQGGGTDTQYF. The DNA for the CDR3 is TGTGCCAGCAACTTACAGGGAGGTGGCACAGATACGCAGTATTTT.

This rearrangement joins TRBV6-5 to TRBJ2-2; D not resolved. Germline lookup yields CDR1 MNHEY and CDR2 SVGAGI. The CDR3 has 12 residues. The V gene lost 6 bases and the J gene lost 1 base, with 3 bases spanning the gap. The DNA of the CDR3 is TGTGCCAGCAGACAGAACACCGGGGAGCTGTTTTTT. As protein: CASRQNTGELFF.

The rearrangement joins TRBV9 to TRBJ1-1, with D hard to call. Between the trimmed V and J ends, which lost 6 bases and 3 bases, there was a span of 15 bases. Germline V gene lookup returns CDR1 SGDLS and CDR2 YYNGEE. This CDR3 is 14 amino acids long. CDR3 nucleotides: TGTGCCAGCACCCACGATATTGGGGACACTGAAGCTTTCTTT. Protein product: CASTHDIGDTEAFF.

V gene TRBV11-2 combines with J gene TRBJ1-2, with D tentatively TRBD1 (5 bases). V was pared by 1 base and J by 8 bases, with 11 bases between. Germline V gene sequence: CDR1 SGHAT, CDR2 FQNNGV. The CDR3 loop spans 13 amino acids. CDR3 region: CASSLVGPKGYTF. The CDR3 DNA sequence: TGTGCCAGCAGCTTAGTGGGACCGAAGGGCTACACCTTC.

CDR3 bases: TGTGCCAGCATCAACACCGCGCACCGATCCTACGAGCAGTACTTC. Translation gives CASINTAHRSYEQYF. V usage is TRBV6-5 and J usage is TRBJ2-7; D is ambiguous. Per germline, CDR1 MNHEY and CDR2 SVGAGI. With 7 bases removed from V and 1 base from J, the gap between germline ends came to 17 bases. CDR3 length: 15 amino acids.

The chain is built from TRBV11-2 and TRBJ2-5; TRBD1 agrees at 8 bases. The CDR3 totals 15 residues. Germline loops: CDR1 SGHAT, CDR2 FQNNGV. The trim removed 3 bases at V and 7 bases at J, leaving 10 bases unmatched. The DNA of the CDR3 is TGTGCCAGCAGCTTCCCCGGACAGGGCTCGGTGACCCAGTACTTC. Translation gives CASSFPGQGSVTQYF.

Points on this clone: The junction differs from germline at one of its ends, possibly a read error. The chain recombines TRBV28 with TRBJ2-1, with a possible D match to TRBD2 (6 bases). Germline V gene data show CDR1 as MDHEN and CDR2 as SYDVKM. The CDR3 is made up of 22 amino acids. In DNA, the CDR3 is TGCGAAGGCGGGAACGACAGTTCCTGTTACAATGAACTACCCGCTTACAGTGAAGGGCAGTTCTTC. Protein sequence: CEGGNDSSCYNELPAYSEGQFF.

V is TRBV9 and J is TRBJ2-2, with 9 nucleotides matching TRBD1. The CDR3 runs to 16 residues. V lost 0 bases, J lost 2 bases, and 2 bases stayed unmatched. Germline lookup yields CDR1 SGDLS and CDR2 YYNGEE. Here the CDR3 reads CASSVGTGVNTGELFF. The CDR3 DNA reads TGTGCCAGCAGCGTAGGGACAGGGGTAAACACCGGGGAGCTGTTTTTT.

V usage is TRBV6-1 and J usage is TRBJ1-2; a possible D gene is TRBD1 (6 bases). CDR1 is MNHNS, CDR2 SASEGT, per germline. This CDR3 contains 14 residues. The germline V and J ends were trimmed by 1 base and 3 bases, with 9 bases remaining between them. This chain's CDR3 is CASSEDKGDYGYTF. CDR3 nucleotide sequence: TGTGCCAGCAGTGAAGACAAGGGGGACTATGGCTACACCTTC.

The sample holds one count of this clone. V is TRBV23-1 and J is TRBJ2-1, with a weak D call TRBD2 (6 bases). TRBV23-1 is flagged as an ORF with uncertain function. This CDR3 region has 16 residues. V was shortened by 0 bases and J by 0 bases, with 9 bases between the two germline ends. The CDR3 loop reads CASSQSLASSYNEQFF. CDR3 sequence (DNA): TGCGCCAGCAGTCAATCGCTAGCGAGCTCCTACAATGAGCAGTTCTTC.

This clone showed up just a few times. The chain is built from TRBV15 and TRBJ2-1; 7 bases map to TRBD2. CDR1 and CDR2 from the germline V gene are LNHNV and YYDKDF (reference sequence). Trimming at V came to 3 bases and at J to 4 bases, leaving 6 bases not matched to a gene. CDR3 size: 15 residues. CDR3 protein: CATSRIGLDYNEQFF. The CDR3 nucleotides read TGTGCCACCAGCAGGATAGGACTAGATTACAATGAGCAGTTCTTC.

V usage is TRBV6-5 and J usage is TRBJ2-5, with 13 positions matching TRBD2. V dropped 5 bases and J dropped 5; count of bases not matched to a gene: 5. Germline V gene lookup returns CDR1 MNHEY and CDR2 SVGAGI. The CDR3 is 15 amino acids. DNA of the CDR3: TGTGCCAGCAGTACTAGCGGGGGGGATCTCGAGACCCAGTACTTC. This sequence encodes CASSTSGGDLETQYF.

The chain has TRBV4-1 and TRBJ1-4, with TRBD1 as a possible D gene (6 bases). With 0 bases removed from V and 5 bases from J, the gap between germline ends came to 13 bases. The CDR3 has 16 amino acids. The V gene's germline CDR1 is MGHRA and CDR2 YSYEKL. The CDR3 sequence: CASSQEVGGSNEKLFF. CDR3 sequence (DNA): TGCGCCAGCAGCCAAGAGGTGGGGGGCAGCAATGAAAAACTGTTTTTT.

This chain connects TRBV5-1 to TRBJ2-3, with 9 nucleotides matching TRBD2. J lost 8 bases, V lost 5 bases, and 9 bases had no gene match. This CDR3 spans 14 amino acids. The germline V gene has CDR1 SGHRS and CDR2 YFSETQ. The CDR3 region has the DNA TGCGCCAGCAGGGAAGCGGGGGGCCGTAGTACGCAGTATTTT. It translates to CASREAGGRSTQYF.

The V call is TRBV28, the J call TRBJ2-3; unclear D gene. The CDR3 contains 14 residues. V lost 2 bases to trimming and J lost 2 bases, with 8 bases between them. Germline V lookup: CDR1 MDHEN, CDR2 SYDVKM. CDR3 coding DNA: TGTGCCAGCAGTTTACAGGAATACACAGATACGCAGTATTTT. This sequence encodes CASSLQEYTDTQYF.

The V call is TRBV6-5, the J call TRBJ2-7; 8 nucleotides agree with TRBD2. The CDR3 is 15 residues long. V shed 2 bases, J shed 2 bases, and the junction held 5 bases outside the gene matches. Germline V gene data show CDR1 as MNHEY and CDR2 as SVGAGI. The DNA for the CDR3 is TGTGCCAGCAGTTACGGTCCGGGACTAGCCTACGAGCAGTACTTC. Amino acids: CASSYGPGLAYEQYF.

The chain carries TRBV19 and TRBJ2-1; no clear D. This CDR3 is 12 amino acids long. The germline V and J ends were trimmed by 3 bases and 4 bases, with 4 bases remaining between them. The germline gives CDR1 LNHDA, CDR2 SQIVND (reference sequence). CDR3 DNA sequence: TGTGCCAGTAGTATGCAGTACAATGAGCAGTTCTTC. Protein sequence: CASSMQYNEQFF. Based on the CDR3 plus reference TRBV19 and TRBJ2-1, the full variable domain is DGGITQSPKYLFRKEGQNVTLSCEQNLNHDAMYWYRQDPGQGLRLIYYSQIVNDFQKGDIAEGYSVSREKKESFPLTVTSAQKNPTAFYLCASSMQYNEQFFGPGTRLTVL.

This sequence joins TRBV30 and TRBJ1-2, with a possible D match to TRBD1 (5 bases). The CDR3 sequence is 14 residues long. Germline CDR1 and CDR2: GTSNPN and SVGIG (reference sequence). Trimming stripped 3 bases from V and 6 bases from J, with 17 bases between. The CDR3 coding sequence is TGTGCCTGGAGGTTAGCGGGCAGGGTTAATGGCTACACCTTC. Translated: CAWRLAGRVNGYTF.

This chain joins TRBV5-4 and TRBJ2-5, with 11 positions matching TRBD2. The ends lost 5 bases at V and 7 bases at J; junction bases unmatched: 13. The V gene's germline CDR1 is SGHNT and CDR2 YYREEE (reference sequence). This CDR3 contains 16 residues. For the CDR3, the DNA is TGTGCCAGCAGAGCCGGGACTAGCGGAGGTGCAGGGACCCAGTACTTC. Translating gives CASRAGTSGGAGTQYF.

The J gene is TRBJ2-1, the V gene TRBV11-1, with 8 nucleotides matching TRBD2. The germline V gene has CDR1 SGHAT and CDR2 FQDESV (reference sequence). The V gene end was trimmed by 6 bases and the J gene end by 5 bases; junction bases not matched to a gene: 9. This CDR3 is 15 amino acids long. Here the CDR3 reads CASSPQAGANNEQFF. The CDR3 nucleotides read TGTGCCAGCAGTCCTCAAGCGGGGGCAAACAATGAGCAGTTCTTC.

V usage is TRBV7-9 and J usage is TRBJ2-1; D unresolved. The ends were cut back, 0 bases at V and 3 bases at J, with 3 bases in the middle. The CDR3 runs 13 residues. Germline loops: CDR1 SEHNR, CDR2 FQNEAQ (reference sequence). The CDR3 reads CASSLANYNEQFF. The CDR3 nucleotides are TGTGCCAGCAGCTTAGCGAACTACAATGAGCAGTTCTTC. The whole variable domain, remainder taken from reference TRBV7-9 and TRBJ2-1, is DTGVSQNPRHKITKRGQNVTFRCDPISEHNRLYWYRQTLGQGPEFLTYFQNEAQLEKSRLLSDRFSAERPKGSFSTLEIQRTEQGDSAMYLCASSLANYNEQFFGPGTRLTVL.